What follows describes a single TCR beta chain. The data derive from a study of blood T cell repertoires in COVID-19. Background on the study: There were acute and convalescent COVID-19 samples, and they came from the United States, Italy and Spain. The analysed material was cDNA or gDNA that came from T cells, B-cell-depleted T cells, or PBMCs.

This CDR3 is 15 amino acids long. V shed 3 bases, J shed 8 bases, and the junction held 6 bases outside the gene matches. Germline V CDR1 and CDR2: SGHRS, YFSETQ. In the authors' workflow: Nucleated cell number was recorded as an estimate derived from reference gene primer amplification. TCRdb's table, derived via immunoSEQ multiplex PCR, lists solely in-frame clones and lacks some. From that table come the V and J calls and clone size; the DNA was used to work out D and trimming. The table has under 250,000 clones, just under 85% seen once. The sequenced sample consisted of peripheral blood. The TCR sequence derives from a woman aged 60-75 years with active or convalescent COVID-19. The chain links TRBV5-1 to TRBJ1-6, with TRBD1 identical over 9 bases. The DNA for the CDR3 is TGCGCCAGCAGCTCGGGGGACAGGGAGTATTCACCCCTCCACTTT. Encoded protein: CASSSGDREYSPLHF.